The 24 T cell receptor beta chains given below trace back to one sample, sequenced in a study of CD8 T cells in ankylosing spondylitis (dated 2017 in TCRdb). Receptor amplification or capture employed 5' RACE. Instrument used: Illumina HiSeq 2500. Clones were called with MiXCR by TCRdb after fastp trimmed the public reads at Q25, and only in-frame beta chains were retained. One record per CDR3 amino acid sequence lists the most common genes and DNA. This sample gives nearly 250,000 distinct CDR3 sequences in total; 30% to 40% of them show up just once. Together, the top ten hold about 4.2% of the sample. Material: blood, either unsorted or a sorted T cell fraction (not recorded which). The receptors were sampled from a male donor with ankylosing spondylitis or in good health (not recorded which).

Written as DNA, the CDR3 is TGTGCCAGCACAGGGTTTGGCAATCAGCCCCAGCATTTT. Translated: CASTGFGNQPQHF. The chain employs TRBV12-3 or TRBV12-4 and TRBJ1-5; tentative D call: TRBD1 (5 bases). V lost 7 bases, J lost 2 bases, and 9 bases lay in between. The CDR3 sequence is 13 residues long.

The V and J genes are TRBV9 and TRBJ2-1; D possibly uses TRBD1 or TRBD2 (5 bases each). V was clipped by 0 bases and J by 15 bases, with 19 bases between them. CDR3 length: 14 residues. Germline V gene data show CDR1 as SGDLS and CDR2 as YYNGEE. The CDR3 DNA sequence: TGTGCCAGCAGCGTAGAGGCGGTCGGGGCAAAACCGTTCTTC. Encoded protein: CASSVEAVGAKPFF.

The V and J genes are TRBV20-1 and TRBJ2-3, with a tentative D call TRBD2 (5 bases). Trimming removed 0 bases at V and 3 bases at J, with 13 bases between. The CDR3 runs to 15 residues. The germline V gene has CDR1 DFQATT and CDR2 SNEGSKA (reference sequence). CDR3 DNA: TGCAGTGCTAGAGACGGTAGCGAGAGTACAGATACGCAGTATTTT. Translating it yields CSARDGSESTDTQYF.

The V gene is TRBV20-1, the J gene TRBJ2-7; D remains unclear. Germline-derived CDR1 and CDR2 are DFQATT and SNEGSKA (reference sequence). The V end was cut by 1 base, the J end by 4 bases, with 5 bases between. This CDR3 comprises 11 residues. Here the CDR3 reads CSARGWYEQYF. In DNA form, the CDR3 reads TGCAGTGCTAGAGGGTGGTACGAGCAGTACTTC.

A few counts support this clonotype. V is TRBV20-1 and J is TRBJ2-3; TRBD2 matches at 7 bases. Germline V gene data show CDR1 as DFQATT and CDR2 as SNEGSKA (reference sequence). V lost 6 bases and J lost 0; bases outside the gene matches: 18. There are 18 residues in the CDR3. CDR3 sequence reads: CSAPHPSGVLSSTDTQYF. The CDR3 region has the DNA TGCAGTGCCCCTCACCCCAGCGGGGTGCTCTCTAGCACAGATACGCAGTATTTT.

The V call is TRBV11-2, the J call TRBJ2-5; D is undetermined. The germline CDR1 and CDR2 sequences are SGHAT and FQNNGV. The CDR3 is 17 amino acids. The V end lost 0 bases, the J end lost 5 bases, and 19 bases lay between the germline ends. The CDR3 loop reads CASSLDVEAPVQETQYF. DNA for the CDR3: TGTGCCAGCAGCTTAGATGTCGAAGCTCCCGTCCAGGAGACCCAGTACTTC. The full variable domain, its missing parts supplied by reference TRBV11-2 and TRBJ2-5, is EAGVAQSPRYKIIEKRQSVAFWCNPISGHATLYWYQQILGQGPKLLIQFQNNGVVDDSQLPKDRFSAERLKGVDSTLKIQPAKLEDSAVYLCASSLDVEAPVQETQYFGPGTRLLVL.

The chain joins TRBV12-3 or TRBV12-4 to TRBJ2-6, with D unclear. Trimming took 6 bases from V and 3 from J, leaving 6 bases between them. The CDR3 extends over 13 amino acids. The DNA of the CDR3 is TGTGCCAGCAGGTTAAGTGGGGCCAACGTCCTGACTTTC. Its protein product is CASRLSGANVLTF.

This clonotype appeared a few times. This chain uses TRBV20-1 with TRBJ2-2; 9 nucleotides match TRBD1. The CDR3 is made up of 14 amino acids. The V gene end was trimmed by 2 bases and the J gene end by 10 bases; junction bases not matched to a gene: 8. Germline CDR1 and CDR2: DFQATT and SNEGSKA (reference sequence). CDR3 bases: TGCAGTGCTAGATTGGACAGGGGATTTGTGGAGCTGTTTTTT. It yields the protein CSARLDRGFVELFF.

The chain's CDR3 is CASSEDLTGELFF. In nucleotides, the CDR3 is TGCGCCAGCAGCGAAGACTTGACCGGGGAGCTGTTTTTT. J is TRBJ2-2 and V is TRBV5-1; D gene uncertain. The CDR3 totals 13 residues. V lost 4 bases, J lost 5 bases, and 9 bases lay in between. The germline CDR1 and CDR2 sequences are SGHRS and YFSETQ.

CDR3 in DNA: TGCAGTGCTAGTCGCCAGCCCTCCTACGAGCAGTACTTC. Translating it yields CSASRQPSYEQYF. This chain links TRBV20-1 with TRBJ2-7; D unresolved. Trimming shortened V by 3 bases and J by 0 bases, and 9 bases separated the two germline ends. The CDR3 runs 13 residues. Germline CDR1 DFQATT, CDR2 SNEGSKA (reference sequence).

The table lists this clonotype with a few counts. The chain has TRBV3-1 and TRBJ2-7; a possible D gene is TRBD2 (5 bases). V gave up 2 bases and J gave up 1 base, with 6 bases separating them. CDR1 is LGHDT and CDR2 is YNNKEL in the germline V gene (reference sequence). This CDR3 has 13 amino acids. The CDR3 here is CASSQRTSYEQYF. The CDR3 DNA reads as TGTGCCAGCAGCCAAAGGACTTCCTACGAGCAGTACTTC.

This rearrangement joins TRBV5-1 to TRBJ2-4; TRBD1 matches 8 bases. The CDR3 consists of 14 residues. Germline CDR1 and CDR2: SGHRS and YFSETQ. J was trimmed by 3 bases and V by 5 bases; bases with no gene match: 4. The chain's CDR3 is CASRQGASKNIQYF. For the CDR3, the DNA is TGCGCCAGCAGGCAGGGGGCGAGCAAAAACATTCAGTACTTC.

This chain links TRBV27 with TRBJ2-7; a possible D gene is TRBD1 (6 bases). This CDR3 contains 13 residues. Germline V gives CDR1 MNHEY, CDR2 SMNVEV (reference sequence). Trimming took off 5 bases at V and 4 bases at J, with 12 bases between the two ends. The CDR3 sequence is CASSIRGGYEQYF. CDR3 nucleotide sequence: TGTGCCAGCAGTATCAGGGGCGGATACGAGCAGTACTTC.

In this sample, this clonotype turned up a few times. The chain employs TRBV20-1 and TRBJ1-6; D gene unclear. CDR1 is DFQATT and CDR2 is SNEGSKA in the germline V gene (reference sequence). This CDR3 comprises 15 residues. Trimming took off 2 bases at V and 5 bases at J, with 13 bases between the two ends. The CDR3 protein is CSARLGRPNNSPLHF. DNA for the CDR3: TGCAGTGCTAGATTGGGAAGACCAAATAATTCACCCCTCCACTTT.

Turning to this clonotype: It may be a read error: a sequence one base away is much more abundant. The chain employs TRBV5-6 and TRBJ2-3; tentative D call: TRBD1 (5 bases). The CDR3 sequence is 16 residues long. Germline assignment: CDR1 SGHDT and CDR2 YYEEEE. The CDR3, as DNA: TGTGCCAGCAGCTTGGATCCCAGGACAAGCACAGATACGAAGTATTTT. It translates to CASSLDPRTSTDTKYF.

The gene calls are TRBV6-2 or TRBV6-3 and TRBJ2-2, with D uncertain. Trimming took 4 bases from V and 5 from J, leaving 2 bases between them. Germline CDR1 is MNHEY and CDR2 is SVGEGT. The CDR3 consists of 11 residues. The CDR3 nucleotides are TGTGCCAGCAGTTCAACCGGGGAGCTGTTTTTT. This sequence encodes CASSSTGELFF.

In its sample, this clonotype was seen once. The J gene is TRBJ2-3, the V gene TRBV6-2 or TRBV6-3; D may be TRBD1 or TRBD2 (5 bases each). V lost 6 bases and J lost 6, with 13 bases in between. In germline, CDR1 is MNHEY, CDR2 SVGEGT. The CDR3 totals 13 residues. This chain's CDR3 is CASSPREQDTQYF. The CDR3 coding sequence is TGTGCCAGCAGCCCCAGGGAGCAGGATACGCAGTATTTT.

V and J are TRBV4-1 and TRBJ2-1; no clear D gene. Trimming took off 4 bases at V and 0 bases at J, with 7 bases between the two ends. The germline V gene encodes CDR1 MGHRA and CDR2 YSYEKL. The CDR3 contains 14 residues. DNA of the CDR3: TGCGCCAGCAGCCTCTCCTCCTCCTACAATGAGCAGTTCTTC. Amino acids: CASSLSSSYNEQFF.

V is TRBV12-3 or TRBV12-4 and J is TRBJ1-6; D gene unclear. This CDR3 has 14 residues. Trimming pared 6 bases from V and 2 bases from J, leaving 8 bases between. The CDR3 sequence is CASSPVAYNSPLHF. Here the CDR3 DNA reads TGTGCCAGCAGCCCAGTTGCCTATAATTCACCCCTCCACTTT.

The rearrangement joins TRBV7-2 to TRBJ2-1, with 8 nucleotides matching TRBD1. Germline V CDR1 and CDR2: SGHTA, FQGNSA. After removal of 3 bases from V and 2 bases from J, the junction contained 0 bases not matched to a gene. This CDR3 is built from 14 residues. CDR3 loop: CASSLGQAYNEQFF. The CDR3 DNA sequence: TGTGCCAGCAGCTTGGGACAGGCCTACAATGAGCAGTTCTTC.

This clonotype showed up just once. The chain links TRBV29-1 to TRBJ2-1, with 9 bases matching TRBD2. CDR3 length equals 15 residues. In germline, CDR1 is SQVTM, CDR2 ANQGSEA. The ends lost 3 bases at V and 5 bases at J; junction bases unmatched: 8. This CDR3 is CSVDGASGVNNEQFF. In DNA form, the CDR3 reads TGCAGCGTTGATGGTGCTAGCGGGGTGAACAATGAGCAGTTCTTC.

The CDR3 reads CSARDRDRSSYEQYF. The CDR3 DNA reads as TGCAGTGCTAGAGATCGGGACAGAAGCTCCTACGAGCAGTACTTC. The chain recombines TRBV20-1 with TRBJ2-7, with 7 bases that match TRBD1. V dropped 0 bases and J dropped 0; count of bases not matched to a gene: 5. The germline V gene has CDR1 DFQATT and CDR2 SNEGSKA (reference sequence). The CDR3 spans 15 residues.

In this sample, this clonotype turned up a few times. DNA of the CDR3: TGCAGTGCTTCCCAGGGATTGGATCAGCCCCAGCATTTT. Translating it yields CSASQGLDQPQHF. The chain couples TRBV20-1 to TRBJ1-5, with D possibly TRBD1 on 5 matching bases. CDR3 size: 13 residues. V lost 5 bases, J lost 5 bases, and 13 bases lay in between. Looked up from germline, CDR1 is DFQATT and CDR2 is SNEGSKA (reference sequence).

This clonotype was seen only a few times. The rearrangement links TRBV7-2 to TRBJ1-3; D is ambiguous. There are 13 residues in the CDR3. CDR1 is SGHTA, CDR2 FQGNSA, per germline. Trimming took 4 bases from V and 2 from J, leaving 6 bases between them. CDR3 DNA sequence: TGTGCCAGCAGCTACTTAACTGGAAACACCATATATTTT. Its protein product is CASSYLTGNTIYF.